One TCR beta chain is described in this entry. Antigen unknown. CDR3 length: 13 residues. Germline V CDR1 and CDR2: SGHDN, FVKESK. The data were taken from a study of T cells expressing NK-cell markers. Study as a whole: Investigators obtained TCR beta repertoires from sorted CD3+CD56+NKG2C+, CD3+CD56+NKG2C- and CD3+CD56-NKG2C+ T cells. Within the sequenced cohort of eight donors, seven exhibited HCMV seropositivity and one was seronegative. Study observations and caveats: The leading position in the CD3+CD56-NKG2C+ fraction of four donors also went to these clonotypes.

5'RACE template switching built TCR beta cDNA with unique molecular identifiers. TCRdb reprocessed the 5' RACE reads, keeping one entry per CDR3 protein, no DNA. This table holds more than 400,000 distinct CDR3 sequences. J is TRBJ1-6 and V is TRBV14. The specimen sequenced was blood T cells: a sorted CD56 or NKG2C T cell subset, CD4+ or CD8+ T cells, or bulk PBMC T cells (not recorded which). The clonotype originates from a woman between 18 and 69 years old in good health. CDR3 sequence reads: CASSQHGNSPLHF.